The subject of this entry is one TCR beta chain. The target antigen is unknown. The record originates from a study of cytomegalovirus exposure and HLA in healthy donors. The study's findings and limits: Some TCR beta chains (around 180 of them) were listed as cytomegalovirus-associated. A later analysis found first-cohort TCR clusters tended to co-occur in the 110 or so validation repertoires. Rare sequences made up most TCRs, while some public TCRs were found in many donors.

The data were produced by immunoSEQ multiplex PCR, yet TCRdb's version contains in-frame clones alone and is incomplete. Here the sample spans 130,000 or so clones, about 90% being singletons. This receptor was obtained from a woman in her 30s in good health and CMV-seropositive. Material: PBMCs.

CDR3 residues: CASSSRGRGKLFF. In DNA form, the CDR3 reads TGTGCCAGCAGCTCAAGGGGGCGAGGGAAACTGTTTTTT. This chain joins TRBV7-2 and TRBJ1-4, with 7 bases matching TRBD1. The germline CDR1 and CDR2 sequences are SGHTA and FQGNSA. CDR3 length: 13 amino acids. J lost 11 bases, V lost 4 bases, and 7 bases had no gene match.